The following is a TCR beta chain sequence with its context. Antigen specificity is unknown. Germline and junction disagree at one end, which may indicate a read error. The data were obtained in a study of cytomegalovirus exposure and HLA in healthy donors. Study results and caveats: Later analysis reportedly placed an Asian-associated ancestry cluster below the roughly 690-donor mean in N-insertions. V segments that were indistinguishable, TRBV6-2 and TRBV6-3 among them, were omitted from analysis. Most of the TCR beta V segments (in an earlier analysis) were productive either about 87% or about 30% of the time. The authors judged a highly shared variant cluster likely a sequencing artifact.

The primer mix had 60 Vbeta and 13 Jbeta primers. Profiled with immunoSEQ multiplex PCR; TCRdb holds only in-frame clones, not every one. Found here are under 200,000 clones, around 80% of them singletons; the top ten hold about 1.6%. The CDR3 spans 18 residues. CDR1 SEHNR and CDR2 FQNEAQ come from the germline V gene (reference sequence). This clonotype was obtained from a girl aged 5-17 years in good health and CMV-seropositive. Specimen: PBMCs. The chain carries TRBV7-9 and TRBJ2-5; 8 bases align to TRBD1. DNA for the CDR3: TGTTCCAGCAGCTTCCCCGAACGAGTAGCAGGGGGCGCGGAGACCCAGTACTTC. Translated: CSSSFPERVAGGAETQYF.